These 20 T cell receptor beta chains share one sample of origin, sequenced in a study of CD8+ T cells in alopecia areata. Investigators isolated RNA and reverse transcribed it into cDNA to act as the sequencing template. Data came from immunoSEQ multiplex PCR; TCRdb stores just in-frame clones and leaves some out. Among roughly 250,000 clones listed, roughly 69% were seen once. This sample comprised CD4+ T cells sorted from blood, obtained at week 0. All receptors come from a human donor with alopecia areata.

This clone has only a few counts. The chain is built from TRBV7-2 and TRBJ2-3; 9 bases line up with TRBD2. Trimming removed 5 bases from V and 3 bases from J; junction bases left unmatched: 15. The CDR3 loop spans 18 amino acids. Germline V gives CDR1 SGHTA, CDR2 FQGNSA. CDR3 protein: CASSPRIGLARGTDTQYF. The CDR3, as DNA: TGTGCCAGCAGCCCGAGAATAGGACTAGCGAGGGGAACAGATACGCAGTATTTT.

V is TRBV19 and J is TRBJ2-7, with a possible D match to TRBD2 (5 bases). The CDR3 length is 13 residues. CDR1 LNHDA and CDR2 SQIVND come from the germline V gene (reference sequence). V lost 3 bases to trimming and J lost 1 base, with 7 bases between them. This CDR3 reads CASSIRDSYEQYF. The DNA for the CDR3 is TGTGCCAGTAGTATCCGGGATTCCTACGAGCAGTACTTC.

A remark on this clone: In the same sample, other DNA sequences code for this CDR3. The chain couples TRBV5-1 to TRBJ2-5; the D is unclear. This CDR3 is 12 amino acids long. V lost 4 bases, J lost 0 bases, and 4 bases lay in between. The germline CDR1 and CDR2 sequences are SGHRS and YFSETQ. The CDR3: CASSADQETQYF. The CDR3 nucleotides read TGCGCCAGCAGCGCCGACCAAGAGACCCAGTACTTC.

The chain has TRBV9 and TRBJ2-5, with D perhaps being TRBD1 or TRBD2 (5 bases each). Looked up from germline, CDR1 is SGDLS and CDR2 is YYNGEE. Trimming left V 6 bases short and J 1 base short, with 10 bases between. This CDR3 contains 13 residues. The CDR3 is CASNLGPQETQYF. CDR3 DNA sequence: TGTGCCAGCAACCTGGGACCCCAAGAGACCCAGTACTTC.

This rearrangement joins TRBV30 to TRBJ1-2; D is ambiguous. The germline gives CDR1 GTSNPN, CDR2 SVGIG (reference sequence). Trimming removed 5 bases from V and 5 bases from J, with 15 bases in between. The CDR3 is made up of 13 amino acids. CDR3 residues: CAWDLGSGYGYTF. The CDR3 DNA sequence: TGTGCCTGGGACCTAGGGAGCGGGTATGGCTACACCTTC.

The chain joins TRBV2 to TRBJ1-2; no clear D gene. This CDR3 has 12 residues. The V and J ends lost 1 base and 8 bases respectively, with 8 bases between them. CDR1 and CDR2 from the germline V gene are SNHLY and FYNNEI. CDR3 sequence (DNA): TGTGCCAGCAGTGAAGGCCGACGGGGCTACACCTTC. Its translation: CASSEGRRGYTF.

This rearrangement joins TRBV5-6 to TRBJ1-6; D is uncertain. Between the trimmed V and J ends, which lost 4 bases and 6 bases, there was a span of 11 bases. CDR3 length: 14 amino acids. Germline CDR1 reads SGHDT; CDR2 reads YYEEEE. This CDR3 reads CASSQTGLNSPLHF. CDR3 DNA: TGTGCCAGCAGCCAGACGGGTCTTAATTCACCCCTCCACTTT.

Only one count was recorded for this clone. This chain connects TRBV5-1 to TRBJ2-1; TRBD2 agrees at 11 bases. Unmatched junction bases numbered 10, after V lost 2 bases and J lost 9 bases. The CDR3 runs 16 residues. CDR1 SGHRS and CDR2 YFSETQ come from the germline V gene. This CDR3 reads CASSFKTSGAFGEQFF. The CDR3 DNA sequence: TGCGCCAGCAGCTTCAAGACTAGCGGGGCCTTCGGTGAGCAGTTCTTC.

This chain joins TRBV23-1 and TRBJ1-5; no clear D gene. TRBV23-1 is marked as an open reading frame, function uncertain. This CDR3 has 15 residues. V gave up 0 bases and J gave up 4 bases, with 10 bases separating them. This chain's CDR3 is CASSQSDGRNQPQHF. DNA for the CDR3: TGCGCCAGCAGTCAATCCGACGGCAGAAATCAGCCCCAGCATTTT.

This clone was picked up a small number of times. V is TRBV18 and J is TRBJ1-1, with TRBD1 identical over 10 bases. Germline assignment: CDR1 KGHSH and CDR2 LQKENI. This CDR3 spans 15 amino acids. V dropped 6 bases and J dropped 3; count of bases not matched to a gene: 7. CDR3 sequence reads: CASSRGQGRDTEAFF. The CDR3 bases are TGTGCCAGCTCGCGGGGACAGGGGAGGGACACTGAAGCTTTCTTT.

This clone appeared once. This same CDR3 is encoded by further DNA sequences in the sample. The gene calls are TRBV29-1 and TRBJ2-2; the D gene is possibly TRBD2 (6 bases). Per the germline V gene, CDR1 is SQVTM and CDR2 is ANQGSEA. The V gene lost 6 bases and the J gene lost 0 bases, with 11 bases spanning the gap. This CDR3 comprises 14 residues. The CDR3 is CSVAGGPNTGELFF. The CDR3 DNA is TGCAGCGTAGCCGGGGGACCGAACACCGGGGAGCTGTTTTTT.

The gene calls are TRBV30 and TRBJ1-1; TRBD1 agrees at 7 bases. The V gene end was trimmed by 0 bases and the J gene end by 4 bases; junction bases not matched to a gene: 5. CDR3 size: 14 residues. Per germline, CDR1 GTSNPN and CDR2 SVGIG (reference sequence). The CDR3 nucleotides read TGTGCCTGGAGTGTACGAGGGGGCGGCACTGAAGCTTTCTTT. It translates to CAWSVRGGGTEAFF.

The gene calls are TRBV5-1 and TRBJ2-1; D remains unclear. The CDR3 covers 13 residues. Germline CDR1 reads SGHRS; CDR2 reads YFSETQ. Trimming shortened V by 0 bases and J by 5 bases, and 6 bases separated the two germline ends. The CDR3 here is CASSLDNNNEQFF. CDR3 sequence (DNA): TGCGCCAGCAGCTTGGACAATAACAATGAGCAGTTCTTC.

V usage is TRBV29-1 and J usage is TRBJ2-5; D is ambiguous. The CDR3 length is 10 residues. Germline CDR1 reads SQVTM; CDR2 reads ANQGSEA. V lost 4 bases and J lost 7, with 7 bases in between. The CDR3 sequence: CSVGLGTQYF. CDR3 coding DNA: TGCAGCGTTGGCTTGGGGACCCAGTACTTC.

The chain joins TRBV30 to TRBJ2-1, with TRBD2 as a possible D gene (6 bases). The CDR3 consists of 12 residues. V lost 1 base, J lost 10 bases, and 11 bases lay in between. The germline gives CDR1 GTSNPN, CDR2 SVGIG (reference sequence). CDR3 sequence: CAWSASGREQFF. Here the CDR3 DNA reads TGTGCCTGGAGTGCCTCGGGGAGGGAGCAGTTCTTC.

The chain joins TRBV29-1 to TRBJ2-7, with TRBD2 as a possible D gene (5 bases). V lost 7 bases and J lost 7, with 17 bases in between. Germline values: CDR1 SQVTM, CDR2 ANQGSEA. The length of the CDR3 is 12 residues. CDR3 DNA: TGCAGCGGTCGGATTAACTCGGGGGAGCAGTACTTC. This encodes CSGRINSGEQYF.

The chain links TRBV30 to TRBJ2-5; D gene unclear. Trimming took off 1 base at V and 5 bases at J, with 8 bases between the two ends. The CDR3 covers 12 residues. From germline, CDR1 is GTSNPN and CDR2 SVGIG (reference sequence). In nucleotides, the CDR3 is TGTGCCTGGAGTGAATCCCCCGAGACCCAGTACTTC. Translation: CAWSESPETQYF.

The chain uses TRBV4-3 and TRBJ1-6; 10 bases match TRBD1. The CDR3 runs to 16 residues. V was clipped by 3 bases and J by 7 bases; unmatched bases: 6. Germline-derived CDR1 and CDR2 are LGHNA and YSLEER. The CDR3 reads CASSHAPGQGNSPLHF. In DNA form, the CDR3 reads TGCGCCAGCAGCCATGCCCCGGGACAGGGGAATTCACCCCTCCACTTT.

The rearrangement links TRBV30 to TRBJ2-7; no reliable D call. Between the trimmed V and J ends, which lost 4 bases and 0 bases, there was a span of 7 bases. The germline V gene has CDR1 GTSNPN and CDR2 SVGIG (reference sequence). This CDR3 is built from 12 residues. CDR3 sequence reads: CAWTANSYEQYF. The CDR3 DNA follows: TGTGCCTGGACAGCGAACTCCTACGAGCAGTACTTC.

The chain carries TRBV5-1 and TRBJ1-3; D unresolved. The CDR3 is made up of 13 amino acids. Per the germline V gene, CDR1 is SGHRS and CDR2 is YFSETQ. Trimming removed 4 bases at V and 2 bases at J, with 7 bases between. CDR3 bases: TGCGCCAGCAGCCCAGATACTGGAAACACCATATATTTT. The encoded protein is CASSPDTGNTIYF.